The 5 T cell receptor beta chains listed next were all sequenced from one sample in a study of CD8+ T cells in alopecia areata. Noted treatment: oral pan-JAK inhibitor, 5-10 mg twice daily. Investigators isolated RNA and reverse transcribed it into cDNA to act as the sequencing template. TCRdb keeps only in-frame clones here, not all; method: immunoSEQ multiplex PCR. In the table there are approximately 200,000 clones, approximately 56% of which are singletons. The sample was CD4+ T cells sorted from blood, taken at week 4, from a patient treated with tofacitinib. The receptors come from a human donor with alopecia areata.

This clone occurred a few times. The chain combines TRBV6-6 with TRBJ1-4, with D perhaps matching TRBD1 (6 bases). Germline assignment: CDR1 MNHNY and CDR2 SVGAGI (reference sequence). Trimming removed 2 bases from V and 5 bases from J, with 12 bases in between. The CDR3 length is 15 residues. The CDR3 spells CASSYGTGNNEKLFF. The CDR3 DNA is TGTGCCAGCAGTTACGGAACAGGGAACAATGAAAAACTGTTTTTT.

CDR3 nucleotides: TGTGCCAGCAGAACTACAGGGGCCGGAGGATACGAGCAGTACTTC. Protein sequence: CASRTTGAGGYEQYF. The chain uses TRBV6-1 and TRBJ2-7, with TRBD1 matching 7 bases. The CDR3 covers 15 residues. Looked up from germline, CDR1 is MNHNS and CDR2 is SASEGT. Germline trimming cut 6 bases from V and 4 bases from J; bases unmatched to any gene: 12.

The CDR3 coding sequence is TGTGCCAGCTCACGCTCGTTAACAGGGAACACCGGGGAGCTGTTTTTT. It specifies CASSRSLTGNTGELFF. The chain joins TRBV18 to TRBJ2-2; D perhaps matches TRBD1 (5 bases). The ends were cut back, 4 bases at V and 1 base at J, with 13 bases in the middle. The CDR3 has 16 residues. CDR1 is KGHSH, CDR2 LQKENI, per germline.

This clone was seen a few times. The V call is TRBV18, the J call TRBJ1-2; perhaps TRBD1 as D (5 bases). This CDR3 is 17 amino acids long. CDR1 KGHSH and CDR2 LQKENI come from the germline V gene. V was trimmed by 8 bases and J by 0 bases, leaving 22 bases between them. CDR3 nucleotide sequence: TGTGCCAGCCATACATCGATTGGGGCCTTAGCTAACTATGGCTACACCTTC. Translation: CASHTSIGALANYGYTF.

The V call is TRBV29-1, the J call TRBJ2-1, with 14 bases matching TRBD2. J gave up 1 base and V 5 bases, and 22 bases lay outside the gene matches. The CDR3 has 22 residues. The germline V gene encodes CDR1 SQVTM and CDR2 ANQGSEA. The CDR3 DNA reads as TGCAGCGTTAGCTTTAGACTATCGGGGAGGACTAGCGGGGGGTTTTCCTACAATGAGCAGTTCTTC. Its translation: CSVSFRLSGRTSGGFSYNEQFF.